Presented here are 30 T cell receptor beta chains from one specimen sequenced in a study of T cell responses to AZD1222 COVID-19 vaccine. Method: immunoSEQ multiplex PCR; TCRdb's copy keeps in-frame clones and lacks some. The sample lists about 120,000 clones; 86% were seen once. Sequenced material: peripheral blood, taken on day 0 of AZD1222 vaccination. The receptors shown here come from an adult in good health.

The chain joins TRBV30 to TRBJ2-1, with 9 bases identical to TRBD1. Losses at the gene ends were 3 bases for V and 3 bases for J; bases not matched to a gene: 6. CDR1 GTSNPN and CDR2 SVGIG come from the germline V gene (reference sequence). CDR3 length equals 15 residues. The DNA of the CDR3 is TGTGCCTGGAGCCCCACGGGACAGGGCTACAATGAGCAGTTCTTC. Translation gives CAWSPTGQGYNEQFF. The whole variable domain, remainder taken from reference TRBV30 and TRBJ2-1, is SQTIHQWPATLVQPVGSPLSLECTVEGTSNPNLYWYRQAAGRGLQLLFYSVGIGQISSEVPQNLSASRPQDRQFILSSKKLLLSDSGFYLCAWSPTGQGYNEQFFGPGTRLTVL.

This chain connects TRBV2 to TRBJ2-7, with D perhaps matching TRBD1 (5 bases). Germline V gene data show CDR1 as SNHLY and CDR2 as FYNNEI. There are 12 residues in the CDR3. The V end was cut by 1 base, the J end by 12 bases, with 13 bases between. CDR3 loop: CASSEVTGLRYF. The CDR3, as DNA: TGTGCCAGCAGTGAAGTTACAGGCCTCCGGTACTTC.

V and J are TRBV28 and TRBJ2-2; no clear D. V shed 6 bases and J shed 5 bases, with 10 bases lying between them. Germline CDR1 MDHEN, CDR2 SYDVKM. This CDR3 has 13 amino acids. The CDR3 loop is CASSPVHTGELFF. Written as DNA, the CDR3 is TGTGCCAGCAGCCCCGTTCATACCGGGGAGCTGTTTTTT.

The J gene is TRBJ2-4, the V gene TRBV30; possible D gene TRBD2, 5 bases. Trimming took 2 bases from V and 6 from J, leaving 11 bases between them. Germline assignment: CDR1 GTSNPN and CDR2 SVGIG (reference sequence). The CDR3 length is 13 residues. The CDR3 protein is CAWSPSEGNIQYF. The DNA for the CDR3 is TGTGCCTGGAGTCCTTCTGAGGGAAACATTCAGTACTTC.

The rearrangement links TRBV5-4 to TRBJ2-3; D is unclear. Trimming stripped 2 bases from V and 0 bases from J, with 10 bases between. Germline V gene lookup returns CDR1 SGHNT and CDR2 YYREEE (reference sequence). The CDR3 totals 15 residues. The CDR3 DNA sequence: TGTGCCAGCAGCTTAGTATCCTCTAGCACAGATACGCAGTATTTT. This gives the protein CASSLVSSSTDTQYF. Combining the CDR3 with reference TRBV5-4 and TRBJ2-3 gives the whole variable domain ETGVTQSPTHLIKTRGQQVTLRCSSQSGHNTVSWYQQALGQGPQFIFQYYREEENGRGNFPPRFSGLQFPNYSSELNVNALELDDSALYLCASSLVSSSTDTQYFGPGTRLTVL.

This clone was seen a handful of times. The rearrangement links TRBV7-9 to TRBJ1-1, with 8 bases aligning to TRBD1. Germline trimming cut 2 bases from V and 11 bases from J; bases unmatched to any gene: 7. The CDR3 has 13 residues. Germline V CDR1 and CDR2: SEHNR, FQNEAQ (reference sequence). CDR3 nucleotide sequence: TGTGCCAGCAGCTTACAGGGGGCGAGCTTGGCTTTCTTT. Protein sequence: CASSLQGASLAFF.

The rearrangement uses TRBV14 and TRBJ1-1; D gene uncertain. Germline CDR1 SGHDN, CDR2 FVKESK. V dropped 4 bases and J dropped 0 bases, with 12 bases sitting between them. The CDR3 extends over 15 amino acids. This CDR3 is CASSRALIMNTEAFF. The CDR3 nucleotides are TGTGCCAGCAGCCGAGCCCTTATCATGAACACTGAAGCTTTCTTT.

This chain uses TRBV30 with TRBJ2-2; TRBD2 is a possible D gene (5 bases). This CDR3 contains 13 residues. CDR1 is GTSNPN, CDR2 SVGIG, per germline (reference sequence). Trimming took off 0 bases at V and 5 bases at J, with 7 bases between the two ends. CDR3 sequence (DNA): TGTGCCTGGAGTGTGGGCGGGACCGGGGAGCTGTTTTTT. As protein: CAWSVGGTGELFF.

This rearrangement joins TRBV4-1 to TRBJ2-7, with TRBD2 identical over 9 bases. There are 18 residues in the CDR3. With V trimmed by 0 bases and J by 7 bases, 16 bases remained unmatched. Germline V gene lookup returns CDR1 MGHRA and CDR2 YSYEKL. CDR3 residues: CASSQDFLAGETRQEQYF. Written as DNA, the CDR3 is TGCGCCAGCAGCCAAGATTTTTTAGCGGGAGAGACCCGTCAGGAGCAGTACTTC.

V is TRBV11-1 and J is TRBJ1-1, with D maybe TRBD1 (5 bases). The CDR3 contains 14 residues. V was clipped by 2 bases and J by 1 base, with 8 bases between them. CDR1 is SGHAT and CDR2 is FQDESV in the germline V gene (reference sequence). The CDR3 here is CASSLRGRNTEAFF. CDR3 bases: TGTGCCAGCAGCTTACGGGGCAGGAACACTGAAGCTTTCTTT.

The CDR3 region is CASSQTGLSNQPQHF. The DNA of the CDR3 is TGCGCCAGCAGCCAAACAGGGTTAAGCAATCAGCCCCAGCATTTT. This sequence joins TRBV4-1 and TRBJ1-5; tentative D call: TRBD1 (6 bases). This CDR3 is 15 amino acids long. Trimming stripped 2 bases from V and 1 base from J, with 9 bases between. The germline CDR1 and CDR2 sequences are MGHRA and YSYEKL.

The chain carries TRBV6-5 and TRBJ2-5; 10 positions match TRBD1. CDR3 length: 16 amino acids. CDR1 MNHEY and CDR2 SVGAGI come from the germline V gene. The junction had 8 bases not matched to a gene; V was cut back by 0 bases and J by 7 bases. The CDR3 spells CASSYSRQGALVTQYF. Here the CDR3 DNA reads TGTGCCAGCAGTTACTCGAGACAGGGGGCATTGGTGACCCAGTACTTC.

The chain has TRBV2 and TRBJ2-5, with 12 bases matching TRBD1. Germline V gene lookup returns CDR1 SNHLY and CDR2 FYNNEI. With 8 bases clipped from V and 5 bases from J, the junction kept 3 bases outside the gene matches. CDR3 length: 13 residues. In nucleotides, the CDR3 is TGTGCCAGCGGGGACAGGGGGCGGGAGACCCAGTACTTC. It codes for CASGDRGRETQYF. Looking up the rest from reference TRBV2 and TRBJ2-5 gives the full variable domain: EPEVTQTPSHQVTQMGQEVILRCVPISNHLYFYWYRQILGQKVEFLVSFYNNEISEKSEIFDDQFSVERPDGSNFTLKIRSTKLEDSAMYFCASGDRGRETQYFGPGTRLLVL.

Written as DNA, the CDR3 is TGTGCCAGCTCACCCCCCTTGGTCGTGACTTTCTTT. It specifies CASSPPLVVTFF. The chain joins TRBV18 to TRBJ1-1; D gene uncertain. The CDR3 has 12 residues. Germline-derived CDR1 and CDR2 are KGHSH and LQKENI. The ends were cut back, 3 bases at V and 12 bases at J, with 14 bases in the middle. Full variable domain (outside the CDR3, taken from reference TRBV18 and TRBJ1-1): NAGVMQNPRHLVRRRGQEARLRCSPMKGHSHVYWYRQLPEEGLKFMVYLQKENIIDESGMPKERFSAEFPKEGPSILRIQQVVRGDSAAYFCASSPPLVVTFFGQGTRLTVV.

The V call is TRBV29-1, the J call TRBJ2-3, with D hard to call. The germline gives CDR1 SQVTM, CDR2 ANQGSEA. CDR3 length: 13 residues. Trimming took off 6 bases at V and 1 base at J, with 11 bases between the two ends. CDR3 in amino acids: CSVQDGRTDTQYF. Here the CDR3 DNA reads TGCAGCGTCCAGGACGGACGCACAGATACGCAGTATTTT.

The rearrangement links TRBV5-1 to TRBJ1-2; TRBD1 matches 9 bases. Losses at the gene ends were 4 bases for V and 6 bases for J; bases not matched to a gene: 7. Germline assignment: CDR1 SGHRS and CDR2 YFSETQ. The CDR3 is made up of 14 amino acids. In DNA, the CDR3 is TGCGCCAGCAGCAGGGGACAGGGAATCAATGGCTACACCTTC. Translation: CASSRGQGINGYTF.

This chain links TRBV27 with TRBJ2-3; 10 nucleotides agree with TRBD2. The CDR3 is made up of 16 amino acids. CDR1 is MNHEY and CDR2 is SMNVEV in the germline V gene (reference sequence). Trimming removed 0 bases from V and 3 bases from J; junction bases left unmatched: 3. The CDR3 nucleotides are TGTGCCAGCAGTTTATCTCTACTAGCGGGGACAGATACGCAGTATTTT. It translates to CASSLSLLAGTDTQYF.

The chain has TRBV28 and TRBJ2-2, with D tentatively TRBD2 (7 bases). The V end was cut by 9 bases, the J end by 2 bases, with 19 bases between. The CDR3 totals 16 residues. Per the germline V gene, CDR1 is MDHEN and CDR2 is SYDVKM. CDR3 coding DNA: TGTGCCAGTTGGTTGACGGGGGGCCCTAACACCGGGGAGCTGTTTTTT. It translates to CASWLTGGPNTGELFF.

This chain uses TRBV28 with TRBJ2-6; D unresolved. Trimming pared 5 bases from V and 0 bases from J, leaving 17 bases between. This CDR3 contains 18 residues. Germline CDR1 is MDHEN and CDR2 is SYDVKM. For the CDR3, the DNA is TGTGCCAGCAGTCCCGAAGGGTTTGGGCACTCTGGGGCCAACGTCCTGACTTTC. This encodes CASSPEGFGHSGANVLTF.

The chain combines TRBV10-1 with TRBJ2-5, with 9 bases identical to TRBD1. The V gene end was trimmed by 3 bases and the J gene end by 7 bases; junction bases not matched to a gene: 6. Germline V gene data show CDR1 as WNHNN and CDR2 as SYGVQD (reference sequence). CDR3 length: 14 residues. CDR3 nucleotides: TGCGCCAGCAGTGATAAGACAGGGGGGGGGACCCAGTACTTC. This encodes CASSDKTGGGTQYF.

The rearrangement uses TRBV2 and TRBJ1-6; D is unclear. The CDR3 sequence is 14 residues long. Per the germline V gene, CDR1 is SNHLY and CDR2 is FYNNEI. With 9 bases removed from V and 6 bases from J, the gap between germline ends came to 15 bases. DNA of the CDR3: TGTGCCAGTACCGTGGAGGCCTTTAATTCACCCCTCCACTTT. Translating it yields CASTVEAFNSPLHF.

The J gene is TRBJ2-7, the V gene TRBV18; maybe TRBD2 (6 bases). Germline values: CDR1 KGHSH, CDR2 LQKENI. This CDR3 has 14 amino acids. The V end was cut by 1 base, the J end by 5 bases, with 12 bases between. The CDR3 DNA reads as TGTGCCAGCTCACCACGGGCTAGGGAGGACGAGCAGTACTTC. Residues: CASSPRAREDEQYF.

This rearrangement joins TRBV7-3 to TRBJ2-1; D is possibly TRBD2 (6 bases). Germline loops: CDR1 SGHTA, CDR2 FQGTGA. V lost 2 bases to trimming and J lost 5 bases, with 13 bases between them. The CDR3 is made up of 15 amino acids. CDR3 protein: CASSLRLASNNEQFF. The CDR3 DNA follows: TGTGCCAGCAGCTTACGGCTAGCGTCGAACAATGAGCAGTTCTTC.

The J gene is TRBJ2-1, the V gene TRBV24-1; 15 nucleotides line up with TRBD2. Germline V lookup: CDR1 KGHDR, CDR2 SFDVKD. The CDR3 is 18 amino acids. V shed 3 bases, J shed 9 bases, and the junction held 11 bases outside the gene matches. CDR3 nucleotide sequence: TGTGCCACCAGTGATGCCCGTGGGGGGACTAGCGGGAGGTTTGAGCAGTTCTTC. Protein sequence: CATSDARGGTSGRFEQFF.

The chain joins TRBV3-1 (or the pseudogene TRBV3-2) to TRBJ2-7; a possible D gene is TRBD2 (5 bases). Germline V CDR1 and CDR2: LGHDT, YNNKEL (reference sequence). Between the trimmed V and J ends, which lost 0 bases and 0 bases, there was a span of 21 bases. The CDR3 runs 19 residues. The CDR3 here is CASSQDDGRTTGSSYEQYF. The CDR3, as DNA: TGTGCCAGCAGCCAAGATGATGGTAGGACCACTGGGAGCTCCTACGAGCAGTACTTC.

V and J are TRBV5-1 and TRBJ2-7; tentative D call: TRBD1 (5 bases). CDR1 is SGHRS and CDR2 is YFSETQ in the germline V gene. The length of the CDR3 is 11 residues. Trimming removed 3 bases at V and 11 bases at J, with 12 bases between. In DNA, the CDR3 is TGCGCCAGCAGCTCCCAGGGTCCGGAGTACTTC. Its translation: CASSSQGPEYF.

This clone was seen only a few times. The J gene is TRBJ2-1, the V gene TRBV19; D remains ambiguous. The CDR3 consists of 14 residues. The ends were cut back, 5 bases at V and 4 bases at J, with 12 bases in the middle. Germline values: CDR1 LNHDA, CDR2 SQIVND (reference sequence). This CDR3 reads CASSHLQSYNEQFF. CDR3 bases: TGTGCCAGTAGTCACCTACAGAGTTACAATGAGCAGTTCTTC.

This clone is a singleton in its sample. This chain joins TRBV28 and TRBJ1-4, with TRBD1 matching over 7 bases. Per the germline V gene, CDR1 is MDHEN and CDR2 is SYDVKM. The CDR3 extends over 15 amino acids. V dropped 4 bases and J dropped 11; count of bases not matched to a gene: 13. DNA of the CDR3: TGTGCCAGCAGTTGGCCCGGGACAGCGAGGGGGAAACTGTTTTTT. Translating it yields CASSWPGTARGKLFF.

The chain carries TRBV4-3 and TRBJ2-7; D gene unclear. Trimming stripped 0 bases from V and 5 bases from J, with 20 bases between. CDR3 length: 17 amino acids. Germline V lookup: CDR1 LGHNA, CDR2 YSLEER. The CDR3 sequence: CASSQDLSGRPPNEQYF. In DNA form, the CDR3 reads TGCGCCAGCAGCCAAGATCTTTCGGGTCGACCACCAAACGAGCAGTACTTC.

The chain is built from TRBV5-1 and TRBJ2-3, with 10 bases identical to TRBD2. CDR1 SGHRS and CDR2 YFSETQ come from the germline V gene. V was clipped by 0 bases and J by 2 bases; unmatched bases: 3. This CDR3 comprises 16 residues. CDR3 coding DNA: TGCGCCAGCAGCTTGGCTGGGACTAGCGCCACAGATACGCAGTATTTT. Translating it yields CASSLAGTSATDTQYF.